A selection of T cell receptor beta chains follows, all from one sample in a study of blood T cell repertoires in COVID-19. Using immunoSEQ multiplex PCR, the repertoire was profiled, and TCRdb retains in-frame clones only, with some absent. The sample holds about 270,000 clones, roughly 86% seen once. The sequenced sample was peripheral blood. The receptors were sampled from a woman aged 80 or over with COVID-19, enrolled during active disease. Each CDR3 is given with its conserved first and last residue. The order of the fields is J gene, V gene, clone size, D gene, CDR3 DNA, CDR3 protein. A D gene is named only where the DNA matches it firmly. Clone size is stated in some rows and not others, as once, few, many or a class when expanded.

>TRBJ2-6|TRBV18|once|.
TGTGCCAGCTCACTTCAGACAGGATCCCCCTCTGGGGCCAACGTCCTGACTTTC
CASSLQTGSPSGANVLTF
>TRBJ1-1|TRBV5-1|once|.
TGCGCCAGCAGCTTAACAAGCGGTAGCACTGAAGCTTTCTTT
CASSLTSGSTEAFF
>TRBJ2-7|TRBV7-2|.|.
TGTGCCAGCAGCTTTACTAGCAACTACGAGCAGTACTTC
CASSFTSNYEQYF
>TRBJ1-2|TRBV6-5|.|.
TGTGCCAGCAGGAACCACGGACAGAACTATGGCTACACCTTC
CASRNHGQNYGYTF
>TRBJ1-3|TRBV14|.|TRBD1
TGTGCCAGCAGCCTACCCGGGACAGGGGGCGCCCCCATATATTTT
CASSLPGTGGAPIYF
>TRBJ2-7|TRBV2|.|.
TGTGCCAGCACCCCCCCCAGGTCGACCTACGAGCAGTACTTC
CASTPPRSTYEQYF
>TRBJ2-3|TRBV28|.|.
TGTGCCAGCAGGTTTTCTAGCACAGATACGCAGTATTTT
CASRFSSTDTQYF
>TRBJ1-6|TRBV3-1/TRBV3-2|few|.
TGTGCCAGCTCGCAGGGCTTAGGGAATTCACCCCTCCACTTT
CASSQGLGNSPLHF
>TRBJ2-6|TRBV28|.|TRBD1
TGTGCCAGCAGAACCCCAGGGGGCGCTGGGGCCAACGTCCTGACTTTC
CASRTPGGAGANVLTF
>TRBJ1-3|TRBV6-1|few|.
TGTGCCAGCAGTGAAGAGTGGCAGGTTATACACTCTGGAAACACCATATATTTT
CASSEEWQVIHSGNTIYF
>TRBJ1-3|TRBV5-1|.|TRBD1
TGCGCCAGCAGCTTACAGGGGTGGCCTGGAAACACCATATATTTT
CASSLQGWPGNTIYF
>TRBJ2-3|TRBV24-1|.|TRBD1
TGTGCCACCAGTGACAGGGGGCTCTGGGACACAGATACGCAGTATTTT
CATSDRGLWDTDTQYF
>TRBJ2-5|TRBV4-2|.|TRBD2
TGTGCCAGCAGCCCTGAGGGAATAGCGGGACGTGAGACCCAGTACTTC
CASSPEGIAGRETQYF
>TRBJ1-4|TRBV28|.|TRBD1
TGTGCCAGCAGTTACCCAGGGGGCGGGCATGAAAAACTGTTTTTT
CASSYPGGGHEKLFF
>TRBJ2-6|TRBV14|.|.
TGTGCCAGTTCAAACTCTGGGGCCAACGTCCTGACTTTC
CASSNSGANVLTF
>TRBJ2-1|TRBV2|.|.
TGTGCCAGCAGTGACCAGGGCCCATACAATGAGCAGTTCTTC
CASSDQGPYNEQFF
>TRBJ1-1|TRBV5-1|.|.
TGCGCCAGCAGCTCGGGAGGGGTAGTAACTGAAGCTTTCTTT
CASSSGGVVTEAFF
>TRBJ1-1|TRBV6-5|.|.
TGTGCCAGCAACGGAGGGTTGAACACTGAAGCTTTCTTT
CASNGGLNTEAFF
>TRBJ2-3|TRBV19|.|.
TGTGCCAGTAGTGAAAGCGGGTCTAGCACAGATACGCAGTATTTT
CASSESGSSTDTQYF
>TRBJ2-5|TRBV5-6|.|TRBD2
TGTGCCAGCAGCCCACTAGCGGGGGCAAGGGGAGAGACCCAGTACTTC
CASSPLAGARGETQYF
>TRBJ1-6|TRBV27|.|.
TGTGCCAGCACCCCGGACAGCTCCTATAATTCACCCCTCCACTTT
CASTPDSSYNSPLHF
>TRBJ2-1|TRBV7-3|once|.
TGTGCCAGCAGTCCCTCCCGGTTAGAGCTAAACAATGAGCAGTTCTTC
CASSPSRLELNNEQFF
>TRBJ2-1|TRBV27|.|.
TGTGCCAGCGCTTCACTCGACGGGAGCTCCTACAATGAGCAGTTCTTC
CASASLDGSSYNEQFF
>TRBJ2-3|TRBV29-1|.|.
TGCAGCGCACAGGCGGGGCTAGCCCTCACAGATACGCAGTATTTT
CSAQAGLALTDTQYF
>TRBJ1-2|TRBV18|once|.
TGTGCCAGCTCACCGTTGGGACATTTAGGCTACACCTTC
CASSPLGHLGYTF
>TRBJ2-2|TRBV3-1/TRBV3-2|once|.
TGTGCCAGCAGCCAAGCCGGTACCGGGGAGCTGTTTTTT
CASSQAGTGELFF
>TRBJ2-7|TRBV5-4|.|TRBD2
TGTGCCAGCAGCCCCAGAGCGGGGGCTCTTGGGTACGAGCAGTACTTC
CASSPRAGALGYEQYF
>TRBJ2-3|TRBV11-2|.|TRBD2
TGTGCCAGCAGCGCCATGGCGGGGGGGCCCGGGGATACGCAGTATTTT
CASSAMAGGPGDTQYF
>TRBJ1-6|TRBV19|.|TRBD1
TGTGCCAGTAGTATCGGACAGGGTAATTCACCCCTCCACTTT
CASSIGQGNSPLHF
>TRBJ2-4|TRBV21-1|.|.
TGTGCCAGCAGCAAAATGGTTCGACAAATACTCTCCAAAAACATTCAGTACTTC
CASSKMVRQILSKNIQYF
>TRBJ1-1|TRBV20-1|.|.
TGCAGTGCTAGACGGAACACTGAAGCTTTCTTT
CSARRNTEAFF
>TRBJ2-5|TRBV5-6|.|.
TGTGCCAGCAGCTTGAACTTGGAGACCCAGTACTTC
CASSLNLETQYF
>TRBJ1-2|TRBV12-3/TRBV12-4|few|.
TGTGCCAGCAGTTTAGCTCAAGGCTACACCTTC
CASSLAQGYTF
>TRBJ1-1|TRBV5-1|few|.
TGCGCCAGCAGCTTGAGGGGACTGGGGCCCGGGAACACTGAAGCTTTCTTT
CASSLRGLGPGNTEAFF
>TRBJ1-1|TRBV7-9|.|.
TGTGCCAGCAGCTTAACAGGGACGAACACTGAAGCTTTCTTT
CASSLTGTNTEAFF
>TRBJ1-1|TRBV7-9|.|.
TGTGCCAGCAGCTACAGATCTAACACTGAAGCTTTCTTT
CASSYRSNTEAFF
>TRBJ2-1|TRBV12-3/TRBV12-4|.|TRBD1
TGTGCCAGCAAAGACAGGGGGCGCGGGGAGCAGTTCTTC
CASKDRGRGEQFF
>TRBJ1-1|TRBV6-2/TRBV6-3|.|TRBD1
TGTGCCAGCAGTTATTTCCTGGGACAGGGCGGGAACACTGAAGCTTTCTTT
CASSYFLGQGGNTEAFF
>TRBJ1-5|TRBV19|.|TRBD1
TGTGCCAGTAGTCCGACAGGGAGCAATCAGCCCCAGCATTTT
CASSPTGSNQPQHF
>TRBJ2-5|TRBV10-3|.|.
TGTGCCATCAGCGCCTCCAGGGGAGAGACCCAGTACTTC
CAISASRGETQYF
>TRBJ2-1|TRBV18|.|.
TGTGCCAGCGCCGGGAGAGGGAGTACGGGCGTAAATGAGCAGTTCTTC
CASAGRGSTGVNEQFF
>TRBJ1-5|TRBV28|.|TRBD1
TGTGCCAGCAGTTTCAAATCCAGGGGGAGCAATCAGCCCCAGCATTTT
CASSFKSRGSNQPQHF
>TRBJ2-1|TRBV7-3|once|.
TGTGCCAGCAGCCCCGCCGTACTCCCATACAATGAGCAGTTCTTC
CASSPAVLPYNEQFF
>TRBJ1-1|TRBV28|.|.
TGTGCCAGTATACAAGGGGCTACTGAAGCTTTCTTT
CASIQGATEAFF
>TRBJ2-7|TRBV18|.|TRBD1
TGTGCCAGCTCACAGGCGGGACAGGGTTACGAGCAGTACTTC
CASSQAGQGYEQYF
>TRBJ1-1|TRBV3-1/TRBV3-2|once|.
TGTGCCAGCAGCCAAGAACTGGGGCGGGGCACTGAAGCTTTCTTT
CASSQELGRGTEAFF
>TRBJ1-1|TRBV30|few|.
TGTGCCTGGAGTATGACGGGAGGCAACACTGAAGCTTTCTTT
CAWSMTGGNTEAFF
>TRBJ1-6|TRBV4-3|.|.
TGCGCCAGCAGCCAAGAGCCTGCGGGCCAGGGGAATTCACCCCTCCACTTT
CASSQEPAGQGNSPLHF
>TRBJ1-2|TRBV18|.|.
TGTGCCAGCTCACCATTGGGCAATTCGGACTATGGCTACACCTTC
CASSPLGNSDYGYTF
>TRBJ2-1|TRBV5-1|.|.
TGCGCCAGCAGCGGGACTCACTCCTACAATGAGCAGTTCTTC
CASSGTHSYNEQFF
>TRBJ1-2|TRBV28|.|.
TGTGCCAGCAACACCCAAGAGGGTTTGGGCCCCCCCTATGGCTACACCTTC
CASNTQEGLGPPYGYTF
>TRBJ1-6|TRBV7-8|.|.
TGTGCCAGCAGTTTAATCTCTTCACCCCTCCACTTT
CASSLISSPLHF
>TRBJ1-6|TRBV7-9|.|.
TGTGCCAGCAGCCCCGATGGTCAGGGTAATTCACCCCTCCACTTT
CASSPDGQGNSPLHF
>TRBJ1-2|TRBV7-2|.|.
TGTGCCAGCAGCTTAGCGCCGGGGGTCGTCTATGGCTACACCTTC
CASSLAPGVVYGYTF
>TRBJ2-7|TRBV6-2/TRBV6-3|once|TRBD1
TGTGCCAGCAGTAGGCGTCGGGACAGGGTTCTCGAGCAGTACTTC
CASSRRRDRVLEQYF
>TRBJ1-5|TRBV5-1|.|.
TGCGCCAGCAGCCCGGACAGCCCCAATCAGCCCCAGCATTTT
CASSPDSPNQPQHF
>TRBJ2-1|TRBV11-1|.|TRBD1
TGTGCCAGCAGCCGGACAGGGCCCCCCTACAATGAGCAGTTCTTC
CASSRTGPPYNEQFF
>TRBJ1-1|TRBV5-4|few|.
TGTGCCAGCAGCTTGGCCTGGGACATGAACACTGAAGCTTTCTTT
CASSLAWDMNTEAFF
>TRBJ1-1|TRBV29-1|.|.
TGCAGCGTTCTCCCCTGGGCAGGGGAGACTGAAGCTTTCTTT
CSVLPWAGETEAFF